Following are 5 T cell receptor beta chains from one sample sequenced in a study of blood T cell repertoires in COVID-19. TCRdb's table, derived via immunoSEQ multiplex PCR, lists solely in-frame clones and lacks some. The table has around 170,000 clones, 85% to 95% seen once. The sample consisted of peripheral blood. These receptors originate from a man over 45 with acute or convalescent COVID-19.

In DNA, the CDR3 is TGTGCCAGTAGACGCCGGGATCCGAATCTTTGGTATAGCAATCAGCCCCAGCATTTT. The encoded protein is CASRRRDPNLWYSNQPQHF. The chain couples TRBV19 to TRBJ1-5; D is ambiguous. The CDR3 is made up of 19 amino acids. V was clipped by 6 bases and J by 0 bases, with 24 bases between them. Germline V gene lookup returns CDR1 LNHDA and CDR2 SQIVND (reference sequence).

V is TRBV20-1 and J is TRBJ2-7; tentatively, D is TRBD2 (5 bases). Germline CDR1 is DFQATT and CDR2 is SNEGSKA (reference sequence). The length of the CDR3 is 11 residues. Trimming stripped 6 bases from V and 5 bases from J, with 11 bases between. The CDR3 nucleotides read TGCAGTGCCGGCAGCGGCCACGAGCAGTACTTC. It codes for CSAGSGHEQYF.

This clone was counted once. The chain recombines TRBV5-1 with TRBJ2-3; D uncertain. This CDR3 region has 16 residues. Trimming removed 1 base at V and 2 bases at J, with 14 bases between. CDR1 is SGHRS and CDR2 is YFSETQ in the germline V gene. In DNA form, the CDR3 reads TGCGCCAGCAGCTTGTGGCAGGCGATACCCACAGATACGCAGTATTTT. Protein sequence: CASSLWQAIPTDTQYF.

CDR3 sequence reads: CASSARRGYGNTEAFF. The CDR3 bases are TGTGCCAGCAGCGCCCGTCGAGGTTACGGGAACACTGAAGCTTTCTTT. The chain links TRBV9 to TRBJ1-1; unclear D gene. CDR1 and CDR2 (germline): SGDLS, YYNGEE. The V gene lost 3 bases and the J gene lost 1 base, with 16 bases spanning the gap. The CDR3 has 16 amino acids.

There are a few counts of this clone. The genes are TRBV9 and TRBJ2-3; TRBD2 matches 9 bases. V was clipped by 4 bases and J by 6 bases; unmatched bases: 12. Per germline, CDR1 SGDLS and CDR2 YYNGEE. This CDR3 is built from 16 residues. The CDR3 sequence is CASSLGLAMGLDTQYF. CDR3 nucleotide sequence: TGTGCCAGCAGCCTGGGACTAGCTATGGGATTGGATACGCAGTATTTT. Full variable domain (missing parts from reference TRBV9 and TRBJ2-3): DSGVTQTPKHLITATGQRVTLRCSPRSGDLSVYWYQQSLDQGLQFLIQYYNGEERAKGNILERFSAQQFPDLHSELNLSSLELGDSALYFCASSLGLAMGLDTQYFGPGTRLTVL.